This T cell receptor beta chain was obtained from a study of regulatory T cells in long-lasting Graves disease. Study as a whole: Over 5 years of antithyroid drugs with positive TSH receptor antibodies was taken to mean persistent Graves' disease.

Whole-study findings and limits: The study found lower TCR diversity in persistent Graves' patients than in newly diagnosed ones. Persistent disease samples used TRBV28, TRBJ1-2 and TRBJ2-5 preferentially. Comparison showed that persistent patients shared more public clonotypes (2,741) than new patients (about 880).

V was clipped by 5 bases and J by 3 bases; unmatched bases: 24. From germline, CDR1 is MDHEN and CDR2 SYDVKM. This CDR3 spans 22 amino acids. The authors built TCR beta libraries using iRepertoire HTBI primers and Arm-PCR of CDR3 regions. Using its own MiXCR run on the multiplex PCR reads, TCRdb lists one record per CDR3 protein. Of a few hundred thousand distinct CDR3 sequences listed, about 20% were seen once; the top ten hold roughly 28%. Time point specified: persistent/refractory GD, antithyroid drugs over 5 years with positive TRAb. The TCR library used RNA extracted from PBMCs. Many counts were recorded for this clonotype. Its cognate antigen is unknown.

This chain links TRBV28 with TRBJ2-7; 14 bases are a match to TRBD2. This receptor was identified in a female donor with Graves disease. The input for sequencing was peripheral blood mononuclear cells (PBMCs), taken when the disease was refractory, from a patient treated with antithyroid drugs. CDR3 sequence reads: CASSPGGRRLAGGRYDDYEQYF. The CDR3 DNA reads TGTGCCAGCAGTCCCGGGGGCCGAAGACTAGCGGGAGGGCGTTATGATGACTACGAGCAGTACTTC.